This entry lists 6 T cell receptor beta chains sequenced from one sample in a study of CD8 T cells in Susac syndrome. Random hexamers primed reverse transcription of about 0.5 to 1 ug RNA. TCRdb ran MiXCR on the immunoSEQ multiplex PCR reads and lists one entry per CDR3 protein. The repertoire holds about 430,000 distinct CDR3 sequences, with approximately 85% as singletons. The sample was CD8+ T cells from PBMCs. The receptors derive from a human donor with multiple sclerosis.

This chain connects TRBV27 to TRBJ1-5; D may be TRBD1 (5 bases). V was shortened by 2 bases and J by 5 bases, with 16 bases between the two germline ends. Germline lookup yields CDR1 MNHEY and CDR2 SMNVEV (reference sequence). This CDR3 region has 16 residues. CDR3 sequence reads: CASSLMGGLGDQPQHF. For the CDR3, the DNA is TGTGCCAGCAGTTTAATGGGCGGCCTGGGGGATCAGCCCCAGCATTTT.

This chain joins TRBV3-1 and TRBJ1-2; D might be TRBD1 (6 bases). Trimming removed 0 bases from V and 8 bases from J, with 16 bases in between. Germline V gene sequence: CDR1 LGHDT, CDR2 YNNKEL (reference sequence). The CDR3 is 15 amino acids. This CDR3 reads CASSQDWGAFGGYTF. CDR3 sequence (DNA): TGTGCCAGCAGCCAAGATTGGGGGGCCTTTGGCGGCTACACCTTC.

The J gene is TRBJ2-2, the V gene TRBV15, with TRBD2 matching over 7 bases. Per germline, CDR1 LNHNV and CDR2 YYDKDF (reference sequence). The CDR3 contains 22 residues. V shed 0 bases, J shed 3 bases, and the junction held 22 bases outside the gene matches. As DNA, the CDR3 is TGTGCCACCAGCAGAGATTCCTTCAATGTGATTGAGGCGGGAGATGACACCGGGGAGCTGTTTTTT. Amino acid sequence: CATSRDSFNVIEAGDDTGELFF. Full variable domain (remainder filled in from reference TRBV15 and TRBJ2-2): DAMVIQNPRYQVTQFGKPVTLSCSQTLNHNVMYWYQQKSSQAPKLLFHYYDKDFNNEADTPDNFQSRRPNTSFCFLDIRSPGLGDTAMYLCATSRDSFNVIEAGDDTGELFFGEGSRLTVL.

This clonotype was counted a few times. V gene TRBV6-1 combines with J gene TRBJ1-5; D is undetermined. Germline V gene sequence: CDR1 MNHNS, CDR2 SASEGT. Trimming took off 3 bases at V and 7 bases at J, with 13 bases between the two ends. The CDR3 spans 14 residues. CDR3 bases: TGTGCCAGCAGTGAGTATGGAGGGTGGCAGCCCCAGCATTTT. Amino acid sequence: CASSEYGGWQPQHF.

The rearrangement joins TRBV28 to TRBJ1-4; D gene uncertain. V lost 5 bases, J lost 4 bases, and 11 bases lay in between. The V gene's germline CDR1 is MDHEN and CDR2 SYDVKM. The CDR3 runs 14 residues. CDR3 in DNA: TGTGCCAGCAGTCGTATCGGAGTTAATGAAAAACTGTTTTTT. Protein: CASSRIGVNEKLFF.

V is TRBV30 and J is TRBJ2-7; 7 bases are shared with TRBD1. The CDR3 has 13 amino acids. V dropped 2 bases and J dropped 2; count of bases not matched to a gene: 3. CDR1 is GTSNPN and CDR2 is SVGIG in the germline V gene (reference sequence). CDR3 sequence (DNA): TGTGCCTGGAGTATTGGGACAGCCTACGAGCAGTACTTC. Its translation: CAWSIGTAYEQYF.